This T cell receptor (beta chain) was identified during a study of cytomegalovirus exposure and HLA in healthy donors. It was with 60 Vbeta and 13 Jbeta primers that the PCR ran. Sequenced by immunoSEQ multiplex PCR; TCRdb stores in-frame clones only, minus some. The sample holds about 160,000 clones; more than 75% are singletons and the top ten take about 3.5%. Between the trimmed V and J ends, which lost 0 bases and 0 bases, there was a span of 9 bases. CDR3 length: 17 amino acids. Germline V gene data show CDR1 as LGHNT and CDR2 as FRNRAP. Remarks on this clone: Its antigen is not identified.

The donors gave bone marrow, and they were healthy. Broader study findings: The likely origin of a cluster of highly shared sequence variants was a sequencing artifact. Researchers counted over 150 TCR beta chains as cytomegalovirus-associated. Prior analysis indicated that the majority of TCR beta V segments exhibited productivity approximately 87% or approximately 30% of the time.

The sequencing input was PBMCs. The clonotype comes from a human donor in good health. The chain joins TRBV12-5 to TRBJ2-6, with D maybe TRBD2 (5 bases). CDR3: CASGLVLGGSGANVLTF. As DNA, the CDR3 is TGTGCTAGTGGTTTGGTACTAGGTGGCTCTGGGGCCAACGTCCTGACTTTC.